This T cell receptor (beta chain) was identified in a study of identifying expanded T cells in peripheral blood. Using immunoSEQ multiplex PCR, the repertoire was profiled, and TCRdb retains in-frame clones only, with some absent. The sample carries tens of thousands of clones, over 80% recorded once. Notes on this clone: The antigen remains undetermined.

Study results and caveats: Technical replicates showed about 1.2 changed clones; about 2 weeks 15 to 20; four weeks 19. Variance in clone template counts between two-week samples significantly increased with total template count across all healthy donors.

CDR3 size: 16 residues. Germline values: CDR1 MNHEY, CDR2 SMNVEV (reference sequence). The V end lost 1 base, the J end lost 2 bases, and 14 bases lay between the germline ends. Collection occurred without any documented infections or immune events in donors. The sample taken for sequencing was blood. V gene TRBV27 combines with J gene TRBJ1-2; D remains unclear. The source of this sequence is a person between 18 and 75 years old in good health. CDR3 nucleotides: TGTGCCAGCAGTTTATTTTCAGGCCCTAAAAACTATGGCTACACCTTC. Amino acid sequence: CASSLFSGPKNYGYTF.